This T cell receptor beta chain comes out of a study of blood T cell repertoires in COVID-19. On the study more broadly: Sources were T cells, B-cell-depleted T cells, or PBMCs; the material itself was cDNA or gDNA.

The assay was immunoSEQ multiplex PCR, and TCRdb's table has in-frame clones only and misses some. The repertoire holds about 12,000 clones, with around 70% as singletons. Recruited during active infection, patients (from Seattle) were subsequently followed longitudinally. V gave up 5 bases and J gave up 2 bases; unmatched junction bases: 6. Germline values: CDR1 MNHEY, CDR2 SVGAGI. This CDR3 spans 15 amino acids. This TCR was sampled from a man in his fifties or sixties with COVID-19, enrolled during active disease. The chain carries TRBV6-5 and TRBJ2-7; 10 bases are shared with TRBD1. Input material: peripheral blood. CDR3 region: CASSKPGTGAYEQYF. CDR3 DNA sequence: TGTGCCAGCAGTAAGCCCGGGACAGGGGCCTACGAGCAGTACTTC.